This T cell receptor beta chain was profiled in a study of cytomegalovirus exposure and HLA in healthy donors (dated by TCRdb to the late 2010s). Notes on the research overall: According to an earlier analysis of 450 to 650 of the donors, roughly 180 million T cells yielded 90 million to 130 million unique TCR beta sequences and 276 Gb of sequence data. About 280 gigabases of sequencing data and 70 million to 85 million unique TCR sequences were included in an early release covering about 620 HLA-typed donors. Of the roughly 410 genotyped donors, 75% to 85% were placed in the genetic ancestry cluster associated with self-reported Caucasian donors. The study was designed to test whether signatures of past pathogen exposure could be identified by cataloging public T cell receptors. The study profiled the T cell repertoires of fewer than 850 subjects by immunosequencing and related them to cytomegalovirus serostatus. Along with the 666-subject first cohort, a separate validation cohort of about 110 different subjects was used. To predict cytomegalovirus infection status, the study combined high-throughput TCR immunosequencing, statistical association of individual TCRs with disease status, and machine learning. In a later analysis, previously published TCR beta repertoires from 666 donors were re-analyzed and high-resolution HLA genotyping was added so that TCR occurrence patterns could be studied. The later analysis used no new phenotypic data to find candidate immune exposures, relying instead on TCR beta sequences and their occurrence across donors. To decide whether each TCR beta V gene segment behaved as functional or pseudogenic, an earlier analysis of approximately 590 of the donors relied on high-throughput TCR beta sequencing. Donor age, sex, ethnicity and CMV serostatus were compiled alongside the repertoire data. A later genetic analysis used genome-wide SNP genotypes for about three fifths of the 666 donors, treating that subset as a discovery cohort. All discovery cohort repertoires had been generated on a single sequencing platform. HLA typing covered class I and class II loci at four-digit resolution. The number of typed donors differed by locus: about 620-640 for A, B, C, DRB1 and DQB1; approximately 520 for DQA1; approximately 600 for DPA1; and 400 to 480 for DPB1. A handful of DR-DQ haplotypes were handled as single units for association and clustering because linkage in the cohort was strong. On average, roughly 240,000 unique TCR beta nucleotide sequences were sequenced per donor among a few hundred genotyped donors of the cohort, with 15% to 20% of those sequences being non-productive. The research as a whole found: Linkage disequilibrium might explain the correlated functional status among segregating V segments, but an unknown experimental factor could not be excluded. At a false discovery rate of 0.05, a later analysis linked fewer than 20,000 TCR beta sequences to specific HLA alleles. According to a later analysis, parvovirus B19, influenza, CMV and Epstein-Barr virus appeared linked to several top co-occurrence clusters. Most TCR sequences were seen in very few donors, while some public TCRs were found in many individuals. A group of highly shared sequence variants was considered likely to be a technical artifact of the sequencing pipeline. The study gave a list of over 150 TCR beta chains associated with cytomegalovirus. Compared with the approximately 670-donor mean, donors in an Asian-associated ancestry cluster had fewer N-insertions in productive TCRs, according to a later genetic analysis. In a later analysis, TCR association rates were found to vary across HLA loci, with the most associated TCRs seen for DRB1 alleles and the fewest for HLA-C alleles. Three of the identified cytomegalovirus-associated TCR beta chains were confirmed in vitro to be specific for cytomegalovirus antigens. A later genetic analysis associated a missense DCLRE1C variant with V-gene and J-gene trimming of TCR beta chains, and an independent cohort replicated the association. Because counts were too low, roughly 17 rarely observed V segments, including chromosome 9 orphons, were left out of the earlier analysis of a few hundred of the donors. A further reported finding was that TCR beta sequences accurately predicted the HLA-A and HLA-B alleles for most subjects in the first cohort. HLA typing was unavailable for some donors at each locus, so association tests used only the typed subset. It was suggested by the authors that the approach could potentially be generalized to other disease states and immunological phenotypes. An earlier analysis of approximately 530 of the donors showed that most TCR beta V segments appeared in productive rearrangements either about 87% or about 30% of the time, which broadly matched IMGT annotations. The classifier was reported to diagnose cytomegalovirus status with high specificity and sensitivity in both the original and validation cohorts. In a later analysis, HLA-associated TCR beta chains showed more clonal expansion and lower generation probabilities than non-associated chains that were equally common. Immune exposure information for the cohort was limited to CMV serostatus. Only TCR beta chains were sequenced in this cohort, and the absence of alpha or paired-chain data limited detectable features. The presence/absence analyses assumed that sequencing depth was roughly uniform across donors, and that assumption may not be true. When HLA alleles, especially DR and DQ, strongly co-occurred, TCR associations were difficult to assign to individual alleles. Some IMGT-functional V segments, including TRBV6-2 and TRBV6-3, could not be told apart with the 87-base-pair reads, so those segments were excluded. According to a later analysis, most CMV-associated TCR beta chains appeared to be HLA-restricted, and the HLA associations seemed to be driven largely by CMV exposure.

The cohort consisted of 670 or so healthy bone marrow donors. At the time of sampling, every cohort member was nominally healthy, though immune exposures that went unrecorded were likely present. The donor tested CMV seropositive, placing the donor among the approximately 310 seropositive members of the cohort. A peripheral blood sample was collected from each donor, and TCR beta sequencing was performed on peripheral blood mononuclear cells. The Qiagen DNeasy Blood Extraction Kit was used to extract genomic DNA from the blood cell samples. Via the germline V gene, CDR1 is SGHVS and CDR2 FNYEAQ. V is cut back by 5 bases and J by 0 bases, with 13 bases in the junction unmatched. The CDR3 sequence holds 17 residues, the cysteine and phenylalanine included. Only CDR3 DNA is held: 51 bases, read in frame from base 1. The protocol used for the library was the immunoSEQ multiplex PCR assay. The multiplex PCR relied on a mix of 60 forward primers for TCR Vbeta segments and 13 reverse primers for TCR Jbeta segments. The CDR3 region of rearranged TCR beta genes was amplified from genomic DNA with a multiplex PCR assay. On the Illumina HiSeq System, the amplified TCR beta libraries were sequenced as 87-base-pair reads. In the original analysis: Across the 700 or so repertoires, a later analysis counted some 81 million unique TCR beta chains, some 11 million of which were shared by at least two donors. A nearest-neighbor algorithm error-corrected the raw reads and collapsed the reads into unique sequences, merging closely related sequences to remove PCR and sequencing errors. To assign V, D and J gene segments, CDR3 sequences were aligned to IMGT reference sequences. For a sequence to be retained, at least a six-nucleotide match to both a V gene segment and a J gene segment was required. A rearrangement counted as productive if the CDR3 had no stop codons and remained in frame with V and J, and every other rearrangement counted as non-productive. CDR3 was defined by IMGT convention, running from the second conserved V-encoded cysteine to the conserved J-encoded phenylalanine. The earlier analysis of about 530 of the donors excluded any sequence lacking an unambiguous match to a single V gene segment. In an earlier analysis of approximately 590 of the donors, V segments were called functional above 56.7% productive rearrangements and were called segregating when the between-donor standard deviation exceeded 5%. A statistical classification framework was built to diagnose cytomegalovirus status from the catalog of TCR beta chain sequences. A later analysis assigned V and J genes by comparing TCR nucleotide sequences with IMGT/GENE-DB human TR gene sequences. In a later analysis, CDR3 sequences and most-parsimonious VDJ recombination scenarios were assigned using the TCRdist pipeline. In a later analysis, each TCR beta chain was defined by its CDR3 amino acid sequence together with its V-gene family, and reads lacking a unique V-gene family were excluded. A later analysis removed 500 to 600 highly shared, low-generation-probability nucleotide sequences to deal with suspected cross-contamination and a sequencing artifact. For each public chain, a later analysis derived a clonal expansion index from normalized ranks of inferred template counts within each repertoire. A later analysis computed generation probabilities with a VDJ recombination model fitted to out-of-frame rearrangements, and checked the results against IGoR. A later analysis scored TCR-TCR, TCR-HLA and TCR-CMV co-occurrence with hypergeometric tests, applying a repertoire-size bias correction to TCR pairs. A later analysis estimated false discovery rates by permuting HLA or CMV assignments 20 times. In a later analysis, co-occurring TCRs were grouped using DBSCAN, with TCRdist sequence similarity added in when clustering inside HLA-allele-positive subsets. Repertoires with fewer than 30,000 or more than 120,000 public chains were left out of co-occurrence clustering, as were about five repertoires with anomalous nucleotide sharing. TCRdb obtained this table from immuneACCESS and retained in-frame rearrangements with V and J assigned. These tables miss some clones; where compared with another copy, unresolved V genes account for less than half of the shortfall, and the remainder is unexplained. The V and J calls and clone size are taken from that table; D and trimming were inferred from the DNA. Within this sample are some 150,000 clones, with 60% to 85% of them counted one time only. In total, the top ten clones hold 2.5% to 3.5% of the sample.

Concerning this clone itself: Its antigen is still unknown. It has no much larger one-base neighbor in the sample; base qualities were not kept.

The receptor was derived from a man between 35 and 55 years old in good health and CMV-seropositive. The specimen was PBMCs. The rearranged segments are TRBV7-6 and TRBJ2-7, and 7 junction bases match TRBD1. In nucleotides, the sequence is TGTGCCAGCAGCCTTAGGTCGGGACAGTCGAGCTCCTACGAGCAGTACTTC. This gives the protein CASSLRSGQSSSYEQYF.